The sample holds one count of the clone carrying this T cell receptor beta chain. The germline gives CDR1 KGHDR, CDR2 SFDVKD. The V and J ends lost 4 bases and 9 bases respectively, with 11 bases between them. The CDR3 has 13 residues. The sample belongs to a study of blood T cell repertoires in COVID-19. Study-level information: Both acute and convalescent COVID-19 samples were obtained from the United States, Italy and Spain. Sources were T cells, B-cell-depleted T cells, or PBMCs; the material itself was cDNA or gDNA.

Original handling: Amplified reference gene primers provided the basis for estimating nucleated cell counts. TCRdb's copy holds only in-frame clones and misses some; the assay was immunoSEQ multiplex PCR. The D gene and trimming were derived from the DNA, and the V and J assignments and clone size from that table. The repertoire has 75,000 to 100,000 clones, approximately 86% of them found once; the top ten carry 6% to 8%. The origin of this receptor is a man aged 70-80 years with acute or convalescent COVID-19. Sequenced input: peripheral blood. V usage is TRBV24-1 and J usage is TRBJ2-2, with D tentatively TRBD1 (5 bases). The CDR3, as DNA: TGTGCCACCAGTGAGCGACTGGGGCGGGAGCTGTTTTTT. This sequence encodes CATSERLGRELFF.